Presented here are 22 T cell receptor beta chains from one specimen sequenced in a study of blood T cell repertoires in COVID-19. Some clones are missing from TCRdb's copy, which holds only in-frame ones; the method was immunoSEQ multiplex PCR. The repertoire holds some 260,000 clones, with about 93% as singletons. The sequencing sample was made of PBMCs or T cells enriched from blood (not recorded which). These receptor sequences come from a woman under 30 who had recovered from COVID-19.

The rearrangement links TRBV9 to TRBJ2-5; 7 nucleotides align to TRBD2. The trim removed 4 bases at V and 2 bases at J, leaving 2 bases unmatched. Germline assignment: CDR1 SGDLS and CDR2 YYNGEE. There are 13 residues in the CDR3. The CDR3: CASSRTSQETQYF. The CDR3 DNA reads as TGTGCCAGCAGCCGGACTAGTCAAGAGACCCAGTACTTC.

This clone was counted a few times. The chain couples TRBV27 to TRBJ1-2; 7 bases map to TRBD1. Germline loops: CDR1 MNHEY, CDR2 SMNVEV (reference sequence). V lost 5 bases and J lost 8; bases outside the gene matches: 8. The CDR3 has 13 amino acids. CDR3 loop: CASSPGQGGGYTF. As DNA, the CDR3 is TGTGCCAGCAGTCCCGGGCAGGGGGGCGGCTACACCTTC.

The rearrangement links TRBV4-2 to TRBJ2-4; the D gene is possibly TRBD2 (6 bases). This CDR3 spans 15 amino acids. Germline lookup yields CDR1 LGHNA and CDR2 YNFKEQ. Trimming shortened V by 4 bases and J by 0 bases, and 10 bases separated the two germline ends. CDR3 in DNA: TGTGCCAGCAGCCCCTCGGGAGAAGCCAAAAACATTCAGTACTTC. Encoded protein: CASSPSGEAKNIQYF.

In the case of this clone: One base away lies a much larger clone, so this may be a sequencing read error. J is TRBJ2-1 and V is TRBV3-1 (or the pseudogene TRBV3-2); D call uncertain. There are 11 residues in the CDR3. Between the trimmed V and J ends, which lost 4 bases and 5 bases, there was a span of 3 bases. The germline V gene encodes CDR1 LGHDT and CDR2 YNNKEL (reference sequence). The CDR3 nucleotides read TGTGCCAGCAGCCTTAACAATGAGCAGTTCTTC. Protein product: CASSLNNEQFF.

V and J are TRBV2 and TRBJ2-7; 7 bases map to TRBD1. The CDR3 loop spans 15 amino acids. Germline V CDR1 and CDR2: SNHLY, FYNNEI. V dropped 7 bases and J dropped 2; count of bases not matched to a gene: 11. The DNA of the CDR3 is TGTGCCAGCACGCTCGACAGGGTTGCCCCCTACGAGCAGTACTTC. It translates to CASTLDRVAPYEQYF.

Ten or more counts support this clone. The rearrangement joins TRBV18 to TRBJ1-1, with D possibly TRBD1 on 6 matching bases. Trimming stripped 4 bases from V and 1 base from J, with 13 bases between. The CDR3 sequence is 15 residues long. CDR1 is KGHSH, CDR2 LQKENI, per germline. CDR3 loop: CASSLQGMSNTEAFF. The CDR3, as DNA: TGTGCCAGCTCACTACAGGGAATGTCGAACACTGAAGCTTTCTTT.

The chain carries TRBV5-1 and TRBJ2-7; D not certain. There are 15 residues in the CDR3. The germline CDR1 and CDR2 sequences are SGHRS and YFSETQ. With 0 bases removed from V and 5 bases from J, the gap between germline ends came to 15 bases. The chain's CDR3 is CASSLGTEYYHEQYF. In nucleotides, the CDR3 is TGCGCCAGCAGCTTGGGTACAGAGTATTACCACGAGCAGTACTTC.

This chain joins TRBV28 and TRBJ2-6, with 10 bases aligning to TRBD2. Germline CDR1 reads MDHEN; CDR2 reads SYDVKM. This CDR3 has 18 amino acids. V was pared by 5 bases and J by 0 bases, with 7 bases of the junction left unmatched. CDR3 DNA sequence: TGTGCCAGCAGTCTTAGGACTAGCGGTAACTCTGGGGCCAACGTCCTGACTTTC. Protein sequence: CASSLRTSGNSGANVLTF.

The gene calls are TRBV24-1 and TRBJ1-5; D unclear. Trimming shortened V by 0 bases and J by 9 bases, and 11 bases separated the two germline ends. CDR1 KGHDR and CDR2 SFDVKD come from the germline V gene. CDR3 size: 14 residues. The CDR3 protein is CATSDLHSSWPQHF. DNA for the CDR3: TGTGCCACCAGTGATTTGCACAGTTCATGGCCCCAGCATTTT.

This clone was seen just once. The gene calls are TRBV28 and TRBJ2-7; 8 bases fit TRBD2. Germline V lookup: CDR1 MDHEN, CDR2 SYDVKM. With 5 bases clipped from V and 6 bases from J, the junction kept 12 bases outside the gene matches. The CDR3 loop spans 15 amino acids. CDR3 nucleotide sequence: TGTGCCAGCAGTCTCCCGGGACTAGGGGCTGCCGAGCAGTACTTC. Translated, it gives CASSLPGLGAAEQYF.

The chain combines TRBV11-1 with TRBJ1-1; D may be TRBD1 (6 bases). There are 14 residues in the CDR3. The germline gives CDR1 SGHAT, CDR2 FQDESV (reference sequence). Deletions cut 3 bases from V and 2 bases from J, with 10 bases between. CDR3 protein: CASSFPTGNTEAFF. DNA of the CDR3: TGTGCCAGCAGCTTCCCGACAGGAAACACTGAAGCTTTCTTT.

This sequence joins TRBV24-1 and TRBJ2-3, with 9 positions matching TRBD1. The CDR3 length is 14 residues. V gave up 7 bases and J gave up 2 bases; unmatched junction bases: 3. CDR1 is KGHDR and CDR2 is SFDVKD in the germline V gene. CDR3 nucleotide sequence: TGTGCCACCAGCGACAGGGGGTACACAGATACGCAGTATTTT. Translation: CATSDRGYTDTQYF.

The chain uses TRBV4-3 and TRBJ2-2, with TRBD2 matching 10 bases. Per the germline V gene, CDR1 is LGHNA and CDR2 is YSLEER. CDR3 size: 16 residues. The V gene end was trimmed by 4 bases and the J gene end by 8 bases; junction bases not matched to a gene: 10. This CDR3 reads CASSLGLAAPLGELFF. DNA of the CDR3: TGCGCCAGCAGCCTCGGACTAGCGGCCCCCCTGGGGGAGCTGTTTTTT.

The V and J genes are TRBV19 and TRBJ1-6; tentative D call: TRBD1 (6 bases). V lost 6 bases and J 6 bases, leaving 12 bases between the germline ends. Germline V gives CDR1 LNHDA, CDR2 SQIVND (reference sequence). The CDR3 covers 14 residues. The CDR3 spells CASRLGRGNSPLHF. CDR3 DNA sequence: TGTGCCAGTAGACTGGGCAGGGGTAATTCACCCCTCCACTTT.

DNA for the CDR3: TGTGCCAGCAGTGCCTGGGAGGGAGATGCTAACTATGGCTACACCTTC. Residues: CASSAWEGDANYGYTF. The rearrangement uses TRBV28 and TRBJ1-2; no clear D gene. CDR3 size: 16 residues. Germline V gene data show CDR1 as MDHEN and CDR2 as SYDVKM. V was cut by 5 bases and J by 0 bases, with 16 bases left in between.

In DNA form, the CDR3 reads TGTGCCACCAGCAGAGCGCCCTGGTTAGACACTGAAGCTTTCTTT. Amino acids: CATSRAPWLDTEAFF. This chain connects TRBV15 to TRBJ1-1; D gene uncertain. Germline CDR1 is LNHNV and CDR2 is YYDKDF (reference sequence). V lost 1 base and J lost 3, with 12 bases in between. The CDR3 length is 15 residues.

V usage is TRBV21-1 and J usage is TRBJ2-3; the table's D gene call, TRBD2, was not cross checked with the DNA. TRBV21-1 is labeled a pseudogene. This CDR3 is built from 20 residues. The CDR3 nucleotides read TGTGCCAGCAGCAAGTTTTTGGAGACTAGCGGGAGATCTGGCACAGATACGCAGTATTTT. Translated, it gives CASSKFLETSGRSGTDTQYF.

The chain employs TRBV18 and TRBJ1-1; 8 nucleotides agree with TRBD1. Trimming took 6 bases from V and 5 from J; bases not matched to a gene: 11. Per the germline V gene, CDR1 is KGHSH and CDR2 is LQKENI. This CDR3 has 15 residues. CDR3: CASSPGQGFVTEAFF. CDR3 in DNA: TGTGCCAGCTCGCCCGGACAGGGCTTTGTAACTGAAGCTTTCTTT.

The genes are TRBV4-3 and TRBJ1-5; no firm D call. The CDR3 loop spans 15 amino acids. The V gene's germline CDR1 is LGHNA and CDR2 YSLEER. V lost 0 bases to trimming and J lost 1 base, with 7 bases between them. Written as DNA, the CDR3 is TGCGCCAGCAGCCAAGATCGCGTGAGCAATCAGCCCCAGCATTTT. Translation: CASSQDRVSNQPQHF.

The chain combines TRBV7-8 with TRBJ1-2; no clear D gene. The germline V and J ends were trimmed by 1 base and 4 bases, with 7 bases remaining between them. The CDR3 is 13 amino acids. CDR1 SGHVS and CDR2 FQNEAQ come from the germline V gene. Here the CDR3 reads CASSLDRGYGYTF. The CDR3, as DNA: TGTGCCAGCAGCTTAGATCGCGGCTATGGCTACACCTTC.

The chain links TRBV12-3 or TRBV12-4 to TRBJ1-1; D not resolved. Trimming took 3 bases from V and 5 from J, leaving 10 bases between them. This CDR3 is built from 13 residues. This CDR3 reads CASSLGGMTEAFF. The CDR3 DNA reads TGTGCCAGCAGTTTGGGAGGGATGACTGAAGCTTTCTTT.

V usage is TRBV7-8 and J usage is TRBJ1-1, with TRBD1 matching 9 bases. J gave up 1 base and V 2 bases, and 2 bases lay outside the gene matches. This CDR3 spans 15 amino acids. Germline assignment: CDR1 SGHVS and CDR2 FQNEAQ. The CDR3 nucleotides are TGTGCCAGCAGCTTAAGGACAGGGGCGAACACTGAAGCTTTCTTT. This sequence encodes CASSLRTGANTEAFF.